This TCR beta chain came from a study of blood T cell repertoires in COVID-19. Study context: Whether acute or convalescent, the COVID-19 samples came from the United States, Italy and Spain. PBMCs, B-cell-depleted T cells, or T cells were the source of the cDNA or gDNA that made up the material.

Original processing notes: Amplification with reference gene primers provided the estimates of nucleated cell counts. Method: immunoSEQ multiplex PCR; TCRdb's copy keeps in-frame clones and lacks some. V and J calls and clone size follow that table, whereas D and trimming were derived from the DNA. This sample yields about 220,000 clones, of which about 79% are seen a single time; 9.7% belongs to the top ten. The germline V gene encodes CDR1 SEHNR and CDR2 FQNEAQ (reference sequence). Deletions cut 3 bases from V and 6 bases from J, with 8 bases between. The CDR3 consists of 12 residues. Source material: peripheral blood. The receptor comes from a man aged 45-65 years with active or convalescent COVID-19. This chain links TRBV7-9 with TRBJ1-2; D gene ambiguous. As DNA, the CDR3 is TGTGCCAGCAGCTTCGGTCAGGATGGCTACACCTTC. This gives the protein CASSFGQDGYTF.